Shown below are 23 T cell receptor beta chains from a single sample sequenced in a study of T cells expressing NK-cell markers. TCRdb reprocessed the 5' RACE reads and keeps a single row for each CDR3 protein, giving no DNA. The sample data list some 450,000 distinct CDR3 sequences. Sequenced sample: blood T cells: a sorted CD56 or NKG2C T cell subset, CD4+ or CD8+ T cells, or bulk PBMC T cells (not recorded which). These receptors were obtained from a woman between 18 and 70 years old in good health.

The chain joins TRBV21-1 to TRBJ2-5; TCRdb calls TRBD1, which cannot be checked without DNA. TRBV21-1 is termed a pseudogene. The CDR3 spans 14 residues. The CDR3 loop is CASSARGGRETQYF.

This rearrangement joins TRBV3-1 to TRBJ2-5; TCRdb picks TRBD2, but there is no DNA to check that call. The CDR3 has 14 amino acids. Germline V gene data show CDR1 as LGHDT and CDR2 as YNNKEL (reference sequence). CDR3 region: CASSYLAGGETQYF.

V is TRBV20-1 and J is TRBJ2-3; checking the TCRdb D call of TRBD2 is not possible without DNA. Germline CDR1 DFQATT, CDR2 SNEGSKA (reference sequence). The CDR3 contains 17 residues. The CDR3 spells CSARAGLAGVFTDTQYF.

The rearrangement links TRBV15 to TRBJ2-4; with no DNA, the TCRdb D assignment of TRBD1 cannot be verified. The CDR3 spans 15 residues. Germline V gene lookup returns CDR1 LNHNV and CDR2 YYDKDF (reference sequence). The chain's CDR3 is CATSREGGVKNIQYF.

The chain recombines TRBV18 with TRBJ2-5; TCRdb names TRBD1, which stays unverified in the absence of DNA. The CDR3 is 16 residues long. Germline V gene data show CDR1 as KGHSH and CDR2 as LQKENI. This CDR3 is CASSPWGPGLEETQYF.

The V call is TRBV20-1, the J call TRBJ2-2; with no DNA, the TCRdb D assignment of TRBD1 cannot be verified. CDR3 length equals 15 residues. Germline V gene lookup returns CDR1 DFQATT and CDR2 SNEGSKA (reference sequence). CDR3 in amino acids: CSARESRGGAGELFF.

The chain links TRBV11-3 to TRBJ2-7. This CDR3 contains 15 residues. The germline V gene encodes CDR1 SGHNT and CDR2 YENEEA. The CDR3 here is CASSLGPVPSYEQYF.

The V call is TRBV6-1, the J call TRBJ2-3; TCRdb reports TRBD1, a call that lacks DNA to check it against. Germline V gene sequence: CDR1 MNHNS, CDR2 SASEGT. The CDR3 extends over 16 amino acids. The CDR3 reads CASSEEDRASTDTQYF.

The CDR3 loop is CASGVFHEQYF. The rearrangement uses TRBV28 and TRBJ2-7. This CDR3 has 11 amino acids. Per germline, CDR1 MDHEN and CDR2 SYDVKM.

The chain carries TRBV4-2 and TRBJ1-4. CDR3 length: 14 residues. Germline CDR1 reads LGHNA; CDR2 reads YNFKEQ. This CDR3 is CASSQVRGNEKLFF.

V and J are TRBV7-2 and TRBJ2-3; the TCRdb call, TRBD2, lacks DNA for checking. Germline loops: CDR1 SGHTA, CDR2 FQGNSA. The CDR3 has 16 residues. The CDR3: CASSPPTRGISDTQYF.

V and J are TRBV20-1 and TRBJ2-7; checking the TCRdb D call of TRBD2 is not possible without DNA. The length of the CDR3 is 15 residues. Germline lookup yields CDR1 DFQATT and CDR2 SNEGSKA (reference sequence). The CDR3 sequence is CSAPIPGLDQHEQYF.

This chain links TRBV12-3 or TRBV12-4 with TRBJ1-5; there is no DNA to check the TCRdb D call of TRBD1. The CDR3 totals 14 residues. The chain's CDR3 is CASSRQGRDQPQHF.

This rearrangement joins TRBV3-1 to TRBJ2-1. This CDR3 comprises 15 residues. Germline loops: CDR1 LGHDT, CDR2 YNNKEL (reference sequence). This CDR3 is CASSQGKSSYNEQFF.

The J gene is TRBJ2-5, the V gene TRBV27. CDR1 is MNHEY, CDR2 SMNVEV, per germline (reference sequence). This CDR3 region has 14 residues. CDR3 protein: CASSTTPYQETQYF.

This chain links TRBV11-2 with TRBJ2-1; TCRdb designates TRBD2, a call that cannot be tested without DNA. CDR1 and CDR2 from the germline V gene are SGHAT and FQNNGV. The CDR3 covers 17 residues. CDR3 in amino acids: CASSLDSGLAGEGEQFF.

The chain is built from TRBV24-1 and TRBJ2-3; TCRdb gives TRBD1 as the D gene, but with no DNA this cannot be confirmed. Germline V gene data show CDR1 as KGHDR and CDR2 as SFDVKD. The length of the CDR3 is 16 residues. This CDR3 is CATSDRTWAASDTQYF.

The rearrangement links TRBV4-2 to TRBJ2-3; lacking DNA, the TRBD2 call made by TCRdb goes unchecked. There are 17 residues in the CDR3. CDR1 is LGHNA, CDR2 YNFKEQ, per germline. The chain's CDR3 is CASSQDVRGGLGDTQYF.

The chain links TRBV2 to TRBJ2-3; with no DNA, the TCRdb D assignment of TRBD2 cannot be verified. This CDR3 is 15 amino acids long. Germline CDR1 and CDR2: SNHLY and FYNNEI. CDR3 protein: CASTRQGPRTDTQYF.

The chain has TRBV12-3 or TRBV12-4 and TRBJ2-1; the TCRdb D gene call, TRBD2, has no DNA to confirm it. This CDR3 is built from 11 residues. CDR3: CASRSGGEQFF.

CDR3 sequence reads: CASSSGAEAFF. V gene TRBV27 combines with J gene TRBJ1-1; TCRdb reports TRBD1, a call that lacks DNA to check it against. Germline values: CDR1 MNHEY, CDR2 SMNVEV (reference sequence). The CDR3 sequence is 11 residues long.

This chain uses TRBV20-1 with TRBJ1-5; without DNA, the TCRdb call of TRBD1 cannot be checked. The CDR3 is 16 residues long. Per germline, CDR1 DFQATT and CDR2 SNEGSKA (reference sequence). The CDR3 protein is CSARENGQHSNQPQHF.

This rearrangement joins TRBV20-1 to TRBJ1-1. The CDR3 loop spans 16 amino acids. Germline CDR1 and CDR2: DFQATT and SNEGSKA (reference sequence). The CDR3: CSARDRVRPMNTEAFF.